The next 23 T cell receptor beta chains were all read from a single sample in a study of T cells after yellow fever vaccination. TCRdb reprocessed the 5' RACE reads with MiXCR, giving one entry per CDR3 protein. The profile shows roughly 310,000 distinct CDR3 sequences, less than 4.5% of them singletons. The sequencing used PBMCs, collected on the day of the yellow fever booster vaccination. Receptors originate from a man between 18 and 29 years old who received the YFV17D yellow fever vaccine.

This sequence joins TRBV7-9 and TRBJ2-5, with 8 bases matching TRBD2. V lost 0 bases, J lost 2 bases, and 5 bases stayed unmatched. The V gene's germline CDR1 is SEHNR and CDR2 FQNEAQ (reference sequence). The CDR3 is made up of 16 amino acids. The CDR3 region has the DNA TGTGCCAGCAGCTTAGCCACGGGGGGGCTTCAAGAGACCCAGTACTTC. This encodes CASSLATGGLQETQYF.

This clonotype was recorded a few times. The V call is TRBV5-1, the J call TRBJ2-5; a possible D gene is TRBD1 (6 bases). V lost 0 bases, J lost 5 bases, and 17 bases lay in between. In germline, CDR1 is SGHRS, CDR2 YFSETQ. This CDR3 is built from 16 residues. CDR3 nucleotide sequence: TGCGCCAGCAGCTTGGTTCTCAGGGGCGCGTGGGAGACCCAGTACTTC. This sequence encodes CASSLVLRGAWETQYF.

Remarks on this clonotype: A much larger clone sits a single nucleotide away, making a read error possible. V and J are TRBV7-9 and TRBJ1-2; D is perhaps TRBD1 (6 bases). CDR1 and CDR2 from the germline V gene are SEHNR and FQNEAQ (reference sequence). This CDR3 spans 17 amino acids. DNA of the CDR3: TGTGCCAGCAGCTTAGATGTCTGGGGGCGAGTTTTAAAAGGCTACTCCTTC. This encodes CASSLDVWGRVLKGYSF.

The sample holds many counts of this clonotype. This sequence joins TRBV19 and TRBJ2-7, with D perhaps TRBD1 or TRBD2 (6 bases each). The CDR3 is 16 residues long. Per the germline V gene, CDR1 is LNHDA and CDR2 is SQIVND (reference sequence). V was trimmed by 5 bases and J by 0 bases, leaving 17 bases between them. The CDR3 loop reads CASSLDRTTSSYEQYF. CDR3 sequence (DNA): TGTGCCAGTAGTCTCGACAGGACTACCTCCTCCTACGAGCAGTACTTC. Looking up the rest from reference TRBV19 and TRBJ2-7 gives the full variable domain: DGGITQSPKYLFRKEGQNVTLSCEQNLNHDAMYWYRQDPGQGLRLIYYSQIVNDFQKGDIAEGYSVSREKKESFPLTVTSAQKNPTAFYLCASSLDRTTSSYEQYFGPGTRLTVT.

This clonotype was found many times. CDR3 bases: TGTGCCAGCAGCCAAGATGTAAGACAGCTGGGCTATGGCTACACCTTC. As protein: CASSQDVRQLGYGYTF. The gene calls are TRBV3-1 and TRBJ1-2, with a possible D match to TRBD1 (5 bases). Per the germline V gene, CDR1 is LGHDT and CDR2 is YNNKEL (reference sequence). This CDR3 contains 16 residues. V lost 0 bases, J lost 4 bases, and 15 bases lay in between.

This clonotype was seen only a few times. The V gene is TRBV7-8, the J gene TRBJ2-7; the D is unclear. V was clipped by 5 bases and J by 0 bases, with 11 bases between them. Germline CDR1 SGHVS, CDR2 FQNEAQ. The CDR3 extends over 14 amino acids. This CDR3 reads CASSLDTSSYEQYF. The CDR3 bases are TGTGCCAGCAGCCTAGACACGAGCTCCTACGAGCAGTACTTC.

This clonotype was picked up many times. The chain carries TRBV7-2 and TRBJ2-6; D is unresolved. Germline assignment: CDR1 SGHTA and CDR2 FQGNSA. The CDR3 sequence is 13 residues long. Trimming stripped 3 bases from V and 3 bases from J, with 3 bases between. This CDR3 is CASSFFGANVLTF. For the CDR3, the DNA is TGTGCCAGCAGCTTTTTTGGGGCCAACGTCCTGACTTTC.

The sample holds a few counts of this clonotype. V gene TRBV27 combines with J gene TRBJ2-2; D might be TRBD1 (6 bases). Trimming removed 3 bases from V and 5 bases from J, with 10 bases in between. Looked up from germline, CDR1 is MNHEY and CDR2 is SMNVEV (reference sequence). This CDR3 region has 14 residues. The CDR3 DNA reads as TGTGCCAGCAGTTTGTGGGGGCCAACCGGGGAGCTGTTTTTT. Its translation: CASSLWGPTGELFF.

This clonotype came up many times. This sequence joins TRBV11-2 and TRBJ2-3; D is perhaps TRBD1 (6 bases). The V and J ends lost 1 base and 4 bases respectively, with 12 bases between them. Germline assignment: CDR1 SGHAT and CDR2 FQNNGV. The CDR3 covers 15 residues. The DNA for the CDR3 is TGTGCCAGCAGCTTAGCCCACAGGGCGGCAGATACGCAGTATTTT. Translating it yields CASSLAHRAADTQYF. The full variable domain, in which reference TRBV11-2 and TRBJ2-3 provide the parts outside the CDR3, is EAGVAQSPRYKIIEKRQSVAFWCNPISGHATLYWYQQILGQGPKLLIQFQNNGVVDDSQLPKDRFSAERLKGVDSTLKIQPAKLEDSAVYLCASSLAHRAADTQYFGPGTRLTVL.

This clonotype was observed at least ten times. The genes are TRBV5-1 and TRBJ2-5; 9 nucleotides agree with TRBD2. CDR1 SGHRS and CDR2 YFSETQ come from the germline V gene. With 3 bases clipped from V and 5 bases from J, the junction kept 11 bases outside the gene matches. The CDR3 spans 16 residues. The CDR3 sequence is CASSSGLAAGGETQYF. In DNA form, the CDR3 reads TGCGCCAGCAGCTCTGGTCTAGCGGCGGGGGGGGAGACCCAGTACTTC.

This clonotype was detected ten times or more. The chain combines TRBV4-1 with TRBJ2-3, with TRBD2 as a possible D gene (6 bases). CDR3 length: 15 residues. Germline V gene lookup returns CDR1 MGHRA and CDR2 YSYEKL. Trimming took off 4 bases at V and 5 bases at J, with 16 bases between the two ends. CDR3 sequence: CASSPLEGRGDTQYF. CDR3 sequence (DNA): TGCGCCAGCAGCCCCCTTGAGGGGCGGGGAGATACGCAGTATTTT.

This clonotype was seen many times. The chain carries TRBV7-2 and TRBJ1-4, with D perhaps TRBD1 (5 bases). Germline V gene data show CDR1 as SGHTA and CDR2 as FQGNSA. This CDR3 has 18 residues. Trimming removed 4 bases from V and 0 bases from J, with 18 bases in between. The CDR3 DNA follows: TGTGCCAGCAGCTCAGCCGGGAGGGGAGTGGCAACTAATGAAAAACTGTTTTTT. Protein product: CASSSAGRGVATNEKLFF. Together with reference TRBV7-2 and TRBJ1-4, the CDR3 gives the full variable domain: GAGVSQSPSNKVTEKGKDVELRCDPISGHTALYWYRQSLGQGLEFLIYFQGNSAPDKSGLPSDRFSAERTGGSVSTLTIQRTQQEDSAVYLCASSSAGRGVATNEKLFFGSGTQLSVL.

CDR3 residues: CASTSPGTSGGSTTDTQYF. In nucleotides, the CDR3 is TGCGCCAGCACCTCCCCCGGGACTAGCGGGGGAAGCACCACAGATACGCAGTATTTT. This chain uses TRBV5-1 with TRBJ2-3; 14 bases are a match to TRBD2. This CDR3 region has 19 residues. V was clipped by 6 bases and J by 2 bases; unmatched bases: 14. CDR1 and CDR2 (germline): SGHRS, YFSETQ.

There are many counts of this clonotype. The J gene is TRBJ2-5, the V gene TRBV28, with D maybe TRBD2 (7 bases). V lost 2 bases, J lost 4 bases, and 14 bases lay in between. Germline V lookup: CDR1 MDHEN, CDR2 SYDVKM. CDR3 length equals 15 residues. The CDR3 DNA is TGTGCCAGCAGTTTAGGGGGGGCCCGAGGAGAGACCCAGTACTTC. Translation gives CASSLGGARGETQYF.

In its sample, this clonotype was seen a few times. The chain employs TRBV5-6 and TRBJ2-5; no reliable D call. This CDR3 is built from 17 residues. V was cut by 3 bases and J by 5 bases, with 23 bases left in between. Per the germline V gene, CDR1 is SGHDT and CDR2 is YYEEEE. CDR3 protein: CASSSIHPFPGWETQYF. The CDR3 nucleotides are TGTGCCAGCAGCTCCATTCACCCATTCCCCGGCTGGGAGACCCAGTACTTC. Full variable domain (outside the CDR3, taken from reference TRBV5-6 and TRBJ2-5): DAGVTQSPTHLIKTRGQQVTLRCSPKSGHDTVSWYQQALGQGPQFIFQYYEEEERQRGNFPDRFSGHQFPNYSSELNVNALLLGDSALYLCASSSIHPFPGWETQYFGPGTRLLVL.

This rearrangement joins TRBV20-1 to TRBJ1-3; TRBD1 agrees at 9 bases. The J segment lost 3 bases and the V segment lost 3 bases, leaving 6 bases of the junction unmatched. Germline V gives CDR1 DFQATT, CDR2 SNEGSKA (reference sequence). The CDR3 is 15 residues long. The CDR3 reads CSARLQGAGGNTIYF. CDR3 DNA: TGCAGTGCTAGGTTACAGGGGGCAGGTGGAAACACCATATATTTT.

This clonotype was seen repeatedly, ten times or more. The J gene is TRBJ2-7, the V gene TRBV2; TRBD2 is a possible D gene (5 bases). Trimming took off 7 bases at V and 3 bases at J, with 10 bases between the two ends. The CDR3 covers 12 residues. Per the germline V gene, CDR1 is SNHLY and CDR2 is FYNNEI. Here the CDR3 reads CASKRELYEQYV. The CDR3 nucleotides read TGTGCCAGCAAGAGGGAGCTCTACGAGCAGTACGTC.

This clonotype was recorded at least ten times. The chain joins TRBV5-1 to TRBJ1-1; D might be TRBD1 (5 bases). Trimming removed 2 bases from V and 5 bases from J, with 13 bases in between. Germline CDR1 and CDR2: SGHRS and YFSETQ. The CDR3 contains 14 residues. CDR3 DNA: TGCGCCAGCAGCTTCGGGGGGTCAGGGACTGAAGCTTTCTTT. This sequence encodes CASSFGGSGTEAFF.

There are a few counts of this clonotype. This chain uses TRBV7-2 with TRBJ1-4, with TRBD1 matching over 7 bases. The V and J ends lost 5 bases and 7 bases, in that order; junction bases with no gene match: 7. Germline V gives CDR1 SGHTA, CDR2 FQGNSA. CDR3 length: 14 amino acids. Here the CDR3 reads CASSPDRVGEKLFF. The CDR3 nucleotides read TGTGCCAGCAGCCCTGACAGGGTGGGTGAAAAACTGTTTTTT.

This clonotype appeared a few times. V and J are TRBV10-3 and TRBJ2-2, with D uncertain. The ends were cut back, 3 bases at V and 6 bases at J, with 8 bases in the middle. This CDR3 has 13 amino acids. Germline V CDR1 and CDR2: ENHRY, SYGVKD. CDR3 sequence reads: CAISDWSSGELFF. CDR3 sequence (DNA): TGTGCCATCAGTGACTGGTCCTCCGGGGAGCTGTTTTTT.

This clonotype came up many times. The gene calls are TRBV5-1 and TRBJ2-7, with D unclear. The V gene's germline CDR1 is SGHRS and CDR2 YFSETQ. Trimming left V 2 bases short and J 0 bases short, with 9 bases between. CDR3 length equals 14 residues. CDR3 DNA sequence: TGCGCCAGCAGCTTTGGATGGAGCTCCTACGAGCAGTACTTC. Protein sequence: CASSFGWSSYEQYF.

This clonotype was recorded many times. The gene calls are TRBV7-2 and TRBJ2-5; D possibly corresponds to TRBD1 (5 bases). The V gene lost 6 bases and the J gene lost 1 base, with 15 bases spanning the gap. Germline V CDR1 and CDR2: SGHTA, FQGNSA. The CDR3 loop spans 15 amino acids. CDR3 sequence reads: CASSFVLGLQETQYF. DNA of the CDR3: TGTGCCAGCAGTTTTGTTTTGGGGCTCCAAGAGACCCAGTACTTC.

This clonotype was detected many times. The chain links TRBV7-2 to TRBJ1-2; D not resolved. Germline V gives CDR1 SGHTA, CDR2 FQGNSA. The CDR3 has 15 amino acids. The V end was cut by 1 base, the J end by 3 bases, with 12 bases between. CDR3 in DNA: TGTGCCAGCAGCTTAGATAACAGCAACTACTATGGCTACACCTTC. Translation: CASSLDNSNYYGYTF.